Listed below are T cell receptor beta chains from one sample, sequenced in a study of CD8 T cells in Susac syndrome. Using its own MiXCR run on the immunoSEQ multiplex PCR reads, TCRdb lists one record per CDR3 protein. Of 180,000 or so distinct CDR3 sequences in the sample, about 95% are singletons; the top ten hold around 0.11%. The sample comprised CD4+ T cells from PBMCs. The receptors derive from a human donor in good health. Each CDR3 is given with its conserved first and last residue. A D gene is named only where the DNA matches it firmly. Not all rows give a size; the values are once, few, many and, for expanded clones, a class.

j_call	v_call	clone_size	d_call	cdr3_aa	cdr3_nt
TRBJ2-3	TRBV11-3	-	-	CASSPPWDFNTQYF	TGTGCCAGCAGCCCTCCATGGGACTTCAATACGCAGTATTTT
TRBJ2-3	TRBV24-1	-	TRBD2	CATSDPGTSYTQYF	TGTGCCACCAGTGACCCCGGGACTAGCTATACGCAGTATTTT
TRBJ2-3	TRBV30	-	-	CAWSVGVSTDTQYF	TGTGCCTGGAGTGTAGGGGTCAGCACAGATACGCAGTATTTT
TRBJ1-2	TRBV30	-	-	CAWSPRRGYTF	TGTGCCTGGAGTCCTCGGAGGGGCTACACCTTC
TRBJ2-5	TRBV6-5	-	TRBD1	CASSKDRGETQYF	TGTGCCAGCAGTAAGGACAGGGGGGAGACCCAGTACTTC
TRBJ2-6	TRBV6-2/TRBV6-3	-	-	CASSYSQSGANVLTF	TGTGCCAGCAGTTACTCGCAGTCTGGGGCCAACGTCCTGACTTTC
TRBJ2-1	TRBV7-9	-	-	CASSRSESGDKQFF	TGTGCCAGCAGCAGATCTGAAAGCGGAGACAAGCAGTTCTTC
TRBJ2-6	TRBV29-1	-	-	CSGQDPHRSGANVLTF	TGCAGCGGACAGGATCCCCACCGCTCTGGGGCCAACGTCCTGACTTTC
TRBJ2-3	TRBV5-6	-	-	CASSPLATSSTDTQYF	TGTGCCAGCAGCCCCCTAGCGACCTCCTCCACAGATACGCAGTATTTT
TRBJ2-1	TRBV12-3/TRBV12-4	once	-	CASSPAALYNEQFF	TGTGCCAGCAGTCCCGCCGCTCTCTACAATGAGCAGTTCTTC
TRBJ2-5	TRBV30	-	TRBD2	CAWSGTGGGETQYF	TGTGCCTGGAGTGGGACGGGAGGAGGAGAGACCCAGTACTTC
TRBJ2-5	TRBV12-3/TRBV12-4	-	-	CASSLGRRGQETQYF	TGTGCCAGCAGTCTTGGTAGGCGGGGCCAAGAGACCCAGTACTTC
TRBJ1-4	TRBV19	-	-	CASSINLVEKLFF	TGTGCCAGTAGTATAAACCTCGTCGAAAAACTGTTTTTT
TRBJ2-6	TRBV5-1	-	-	CASSLLGSSSGANVLTF	TGCGCCAGCAGCTTGCTTGGCAGCAGCTCTGGGGCCAACGTCCTGACTTTC
TRBJ1-1	TRBV2	once	TRBD1	CASGRDRRNTEAFF	TGTGCCAGCGGGAGGGACAGGCGAAACACTGAAGCTTTCTTT
TRBJ1-1	TRBV20-1	once	-	CSASRLANTEAFF	TGCAGTGCTAGTCGGTTGGCGAACACTGAAGCTTTCTTT
TRBJ2-1	TRBV12-3/TRBV12-4	-	TRBD2	CASSPTSGNHNEQFF	TGTGCCAGCAGTCCCACTAGCGGGAACCACAATGAGCAGTTCTTC
TRBJ2-2	TRBV12-3/TRBV12-4	-	TRBD2	CASRGTSDTGELFF	TGTGCCAGCAGGGGGACTAGCGACACCGGGGAGCTGTTTTTT
TRBJ1-2	TRBV29-1	-	-	CSVEVGGYGYTF	TGCAGCGTTGAAGTGGGAGGGTATGGCTACACCTTC
TRBJ2-7	TRBV20-1	-	TRBD2	CSALGLAGGLREQYF	TGCAGTGCCCTCGGACTAGCGGGGGGTCTACGAGAGCAGTACTTC
TRBJ1-5	TRBV30	-	-	CAWSGAGSSNQPQHF	TGTGCCTGGAGCGGGGCAGGTAGTAGCAATCAGCCCCAGCATTTT
TRBJ2-4	TRBV19	-	-	CASSSGTYKNIQYF	TGTGCCAGTAGCTCCGGGACCTACAAAAACATTCAGTACTTC
TRBJ2-2	TRBV12-3/TRBV12-4	-	-	CASTMGVNTGELFF	TGTGCCAGCACCATGGGGGTCAACACCGGGGAGCTGTTTTTT
TRBJ2-5	TRBV18	-	-	CASSPVSGDGKTQYF	TGTGCCAGCTCACCGGTTAGCGGAGACGGAAAGACCCAGTACTTC
TRBJ2-2	TRBV5-4	-	-	CASSRLKGYANTGELFF	TGTGCCAGCAGTCGTCTAAAGGGTTACGCGAACACCGGGGAGCTGTTTTTT
TRBJ2-5	TRBV29-1	-	-	CSVETIGETQYF	TGCAGCGTTGAGACCATCGGGGAGACCCAGTACTTC
TRBJ1-2	TRBV7-3	-	-	CASSPVTQLNYGYTF	TGTGCCAGCAGCCCTGTGACCCAATTGAACTATGGCTACACCTTC
TRBJ1-1	TRBV5-1	-	-	CASSPSAGLNTEAFF	TGCGCCAGCAGCCCGTCAGCAGGGTTGAACACTGAAGCTTTCTTT
TRBJ2-7	TRBV20-1	-	-	CSAKTPLGTYEQYF	TGCAGTGCTAAGACACCCTTGGGGACCTACGAGCAGTACTTC
TRBJ2-1	TRBV5-6	few	-	CASSLRPGLRNNEQFF	TGTGCCAGCAGCTTGCGTCCGGGCTTACGAAACAATGAGCAGTTCTTC
TRBJ1-5	TRBV4-2	-	-	CASSQDYRLGPQHF	TGTGCCAGCAGCCAAGATTACCGCCTAGGGCCCCAGCATTTT
TRBJ2-1	TRBV29-1	-	TRBD2	CSGHLAGGPKQFF	TGCAGCGGGCATCTAGCGGGAGGGCCTAAGCAGTTCTTC
TRBJ2-1	TRBV7-3	-	-	CASSLHARNNEQFF	TGTGCCAGCAGCTTACATGCTAGGAACAATGAGCAGTTCTTC
TRBJ2-4	TRBV19	-	TRBD1	CASGQVGDKNIQYF	TGTGCCAGCGGACAGGTTGGGGACAAAAACATTCAGTACTTC
TRBJ2-5	TRBV9	-	-	CASRKTGQETQYF	TGTGCCAGCAGGAAAACAGGACAAGAGACCCAGTACTTC
TRBJ1-5	TRBV20-1	once	-	CSARPWQSNQPQHF	TGCAGTGCTAGACCTTGGCAGTCCAATCAGCCCCAGCATTTT